This T cell receptor (beta chain) originates from a study of cytomegalovirus exposure and HLA in healthy donors. Study conclusions and caveats: Later on, an analysis tied around 17,000 TCR beta sequences to HLA alleles at 0.05 false discovery rate. Analysis was performed later, and it showed HLA-associated TCR beta chains to be more clonally expanded than equally common others.

The PCR ran on 60 Vbeta and 13 Jbeta primers. Sequencing was performed with immunoSEQ multiplex PCR; in TCRdb, only in-frame clones are kept and a portion is missing. Of about 100,000 clones in the sample, approximately 75% are singletons; the top ten hold 3% to 4%. V lost 3 bases and J 1 base, leaving 10 bases between the germline ends. The germline CDR1 and CDR2 sequences are SNHLY and FYNNEI. CDR3 size: 15 residues. A remark on this clone: Its specificity is unknown.

The J gene is TRBJ1-3, the V gene TRBV2, with D perhaps matching TRBD1 (6 bases). This clonotype originated in a woman aged 40 to 50 in good health and CMV-seronegative. The material sequenced was PBMCs. The CDR3 loop reads CASSEDRTSGNTIYF. CDR3 sequence (DNA): TGTGCCAGCAGTGAGGACAGAACTTCTGGAAACACCATATATTTT.